The clone carrying this T cell receptor beta chain was observed a handful of times. The data were taken from a study of early T cells in non-severe SARS-CoV-2 infection. The CDR3 is 15 amino acids. Losses at the gene ends were 4 bases for V and 6 bases for J; bases not matched to a gene: 8. Germline CDR1 is LNHDA and CDR2 is SQIVND (reference sequence). TCRdb used MiXCR to reprocess the 5' RACE reads, holding one entry per CDR3 protein. The table shows around 60,000 distinct CDR3 sequences, with 20% to 25% occurring only once. This chain connects TRBV19 to TRBJ2-5; TRBD2 matches at 10 bases. The material was whole blood, obtained at baseline. The clonotype originates from an adult who was a healthcare worker with PCR-confirmed SARS-CoV-2 infection or an uninfected control (not recorded which). The CDR3 DNA is TGTGCCAGTAGTACTTTAGCGGGGGGCGGTAAGACCCAGTACTTC. Its translation is CASSTLAGGGKTQYF.